Below, 12 T cell receptor beta chains from the same sample are listed, as sequenced in a study of blood T cell repertoires in COVID-19. Profiled with immunoSEQ multiplex PCR; TCRdb holds only in-frame clones, not every one. The sample yields around 500,000 clones, roughly 90% seen once. Sample: PBMCs or T cells enriched from blood (not recorded which). These receptors came from a woman in her thirties or forties who had recovered from COVID-19.

This chain joins TRBV28 and TRBJ2-1, with 8 bases fitting TRBD1. The CDR3 contains 21 residues. CDR1 and CDR2 (germline): MDHEN, SYDVKM. V was pared by 6 bases and J by 5 bases, with 27 bases of the junction left unmatched. In DNA, the CDR3 is TGTGCCAGCAGCCACAATTCCGGGACAGGTGGAGTAGTCAACCCGAACAATGAGCAGTTCTTC. As protein: CASSHNSGTGGVVNPNNEQFF.

The DNA for the CDR3 is TGTGCCAGCAGCTTAGACGGTAGCTCCTACAATGAGCAGTTCTTC. Residues: CASSLDGSSYNEQFF. The chain uses TRBV7-2 and TRBJ2-1; D ambiguous. Per the germline V gene, CDR1 is SGHTA and CDR2 is FQGNSA. V was cut by 1 base and J by 0 bases, with 7 bases left in between. The CDR3 consists of 15 residues.

The rearrangement links TRBV5-1 to TRBJ2-1, with 12 bases aligning to TRBD2. This CDR3 spans 16 amino acids. V was pared by 4 bases and J by 9 bases, with 11 bases of the junction left unmatched. Germline V lookup: CDR1 SGHRS, CDR2 YFSETQ. CDR3: CASSPLTSGRSGEQFF. As DNA, the CDR3 is TGCGCCAGCAGCCCCCTGACTAGCGGGAGATCCGGTGAGCAGTTCTTC.

V gene TRBV11-3 combines with J gene TRBJ2-2, with 7 bases aligning to TRBD2. Trimming took 3 bases from V and 4 from J; bases not matched to a gene: 5. CDR1 and CDR2 from the germline V gene are SGHNT and YENEEA. This CDR3 has 15 residues. The CDR3 DNA sequence: TGTGCCAGCAGCTTGCGCGGGAGTGGCACCGGGGAGCTGTTTTTT. As protein: CASSLRGSGTGELFF.

The rearrangement joins TRBV11-3 to TRBJ2-7; TRBD2 matches at 8 bases. J was trimmed by 0 bases and V by 3 bases; bases with no gene match: 4. This CDR3 has 15 amino acids. Germline lookup yields CDR1 SGHNT and CDR2 YENEEA. The CDR3 sequence: CASSFFSGTSYEQYF. In DNA form, the CDR3 reads TGTGCCAGCAGCTTTTTTAGCGGGACCTCCTACGAGCAGTACTTC.

The count of this clone is one. The chain carries TRBV11-2 and TRBJ2-7; 7 positions match TRBD2. Germline CDR1 and CDR2: SGHAT and FQNNGV. The CDR3 has 15 amino acids. After removal of 5 bases from V and 0 bases from J, the junction contained 7 bases not matched to a gene. DNA for the CDR3: TGTGCCAGCAGCCACCCCGGGGGGAGCTCCTACGAGCAGTACTTC. Protein product: CASSHPGGSSYEQYF.

This chain uses TRBV19 with TRBJ1-1, with D maybe TRBD1 (5 bases). The V gene lost 3 bases and the J gene lost 0 bases, with 14 bases spanning the gap. Germline V gene lookup returns CDR1 LNHDA and CDR2 SQIVND (reference sequence). This CDR3 contains 16 residues. CDR3 region: CASSIDGGNVNTEAFF. The CDR3 bases are TGTGCCAGTAGTATTGACGGGGGGAACGTGAACACTGAAGCTTTCTTT.

The rearrangement joins TRBV5-4 to TRBJ1-2; weak D call: TRBD1 (5 bases). The CDR3 loop spans 14 amino acids. Germline V gene sequence: CDR1 SGHNT, CDR2 YYREEE (reference sequence). Trimming took 1 base from V and 4 from J, leaving 11 bases between them. The CDR3 nucleotides are TGTGCCAGCAGCTTGCGGCAGGGCCTCTATGGCTACACCTTC. It specifies CASSLRQGLYGYTF.

The chain joins TRBV19 to TRBJ2-3; D perhaps matches TRBD2 (6 bases). Germline V gene sequence: CDR1 LNHDA, CDR2 SQIVND (reference sequence). Trimming left V 3 bases short and J 0 bases short, with 10 bases between. CDR3 size: 15 residues. This CDR3 is CASSIPGESTDTQYF. The CDR3 DNA reads TGTGCCAGTAGTATTCCGGGAGAGAGCACAGATACGCAGTATTTT.

The chain couples TRBV9 to TRBJ2-1; TRBD2 matches at 7 bases. Germline V lookup: CDR1 SGDLS, CDR2 YYNGEE. With 4 bases clipped from V and 5 bases from J, the junction kept 18 bases outside the gene matches. The CDR3 has 18 amino acids. CDR3 DNA sequence: TGTGCCAGCAGCCTGCGCGGGGGTTACGGGGAATATGACAATGAGCAGTTCTTC. This sequence encodes CASSLRGGYGEYDNEQFF.

This rearrangement joins TRBV4-1 to TRBJ2-1; D gene ambiguous. Per the germline V gene, CDR1 is MGHRA and CDR2 is YSYEKL. CDR3 length: 16 residues. V was cut by 1 base and J by 4 bases, with 14 bases left in between. The CDR3 loop reads CASSQGTFETYNEQFF. Here the CDR3 DNA reads TGCGCCAGCAGCCAAGGAACTTTCGAAACTTACAATGAGCAGTTCTTC.

The CDR3 protein is CASGASGTRYGYTF. CDR3 nucleotides: TGTGCTAGTGGTGCCTCCGGGACTCGCTATGGCTACACCTTC. The chain recombines TRBV12-5 with TRBJ1-2; tentatively, D is TRBD1 (5 bases). From germline, CDR1 is LGHNT and CDR2 FRNRAP. V was clipped by 5 bases and J by 4 bases, with 14 bases between them. CDR3 length equals 14 residues.